What follows is one TCR beta chain and its context. Original handling: Amplification of reference gene primers provided the estimated nucleated cell counts. Sequenced by immunoSEQ multiplex PCR; TCRdb stores in-frame clones only, minus some. Clone size and V and J calls were adopted from that table, with D and trimming inferred from the DNA. This sample has 85,000 to 130,000 clones, with approximately 90% found just once. The sample is drawn from a study of blood T cell repertoires in COVID-19. For the study at large: The samples span acute and convalescent COVID-19 from the United States, Italy and Spain. From T cells, B-cell-depleted T cells, or PBMCs came the material, which was cDNA or gDNA.

This CDR3 region has 12 residues. Trimming removed 8 bases from V and 7 bases from J, with 11 bases in between. Germline V gene sequence: CDR1 WSHSY, CDR2 SAAADI. The receptor's source is a man in his 60s with acute or convalescent COVID-19. Sequencing used peripheral blood. The chain has TRBV10-2 and TRBJ2-2; D remains ambiguous. The CDR3 loop is CASVAALGELFF. CDR3 nucleotide sequence: TGCGCCAGCGTTGCGGCGCTCGGGGAGCTGTTTTTT.